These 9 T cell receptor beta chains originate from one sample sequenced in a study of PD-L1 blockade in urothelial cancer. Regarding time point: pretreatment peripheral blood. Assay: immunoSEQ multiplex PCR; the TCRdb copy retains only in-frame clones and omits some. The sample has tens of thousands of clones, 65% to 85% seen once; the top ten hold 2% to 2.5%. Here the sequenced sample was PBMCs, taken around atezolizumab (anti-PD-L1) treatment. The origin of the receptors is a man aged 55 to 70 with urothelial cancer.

The CDR3 region has the DNA TGTGCCAGCAGCTCCTCAGGATCCTATAATTCACCCCTCCACTTT. Translated: CASSSSGSYNSPLHF. The rearrangement uses TRBV5-4 and TRBJ1-6, with D uncertain. CDR3 length: 15 amino acids. With 3 bases removed from V and 1 base from J, the gap between germline ends came to 8 bases. Per the germline V gene, CDR1 is SGHNT and CDR2 is YYREEE (reference sequence).

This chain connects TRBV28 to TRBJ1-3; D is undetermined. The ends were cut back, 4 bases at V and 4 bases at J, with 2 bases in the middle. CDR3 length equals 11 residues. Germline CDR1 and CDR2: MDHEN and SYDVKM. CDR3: CASSSGNTIYF. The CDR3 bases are TGTGCCAGCAGTTCAGGAAACACCATATATTTT.

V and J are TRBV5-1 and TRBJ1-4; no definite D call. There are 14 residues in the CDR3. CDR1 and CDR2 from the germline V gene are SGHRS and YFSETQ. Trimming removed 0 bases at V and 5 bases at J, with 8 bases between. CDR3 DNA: TGCGCCAGCAGCTTGGTGGCGGGAAATGAAAAACTGTTTTTT. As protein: CASSLVAGNEKLFF.

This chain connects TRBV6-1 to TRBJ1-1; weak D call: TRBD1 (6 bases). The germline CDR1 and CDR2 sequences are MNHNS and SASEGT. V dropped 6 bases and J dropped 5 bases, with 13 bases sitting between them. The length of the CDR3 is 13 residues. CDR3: CASREQGRTEAFF. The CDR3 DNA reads TGTGCCAGCAGGGAACAGGGAAGGACTGAAGCTTTCTTT.

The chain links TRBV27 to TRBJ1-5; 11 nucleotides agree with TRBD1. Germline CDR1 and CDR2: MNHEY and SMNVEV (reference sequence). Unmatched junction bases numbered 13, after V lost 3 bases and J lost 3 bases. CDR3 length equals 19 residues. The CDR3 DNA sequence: TGTGCCAGCAGTTTTACAGGGACAGGGGGAGAAGGAATCAATCAGCCCCAGCATTTT. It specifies CASSFTGTGGEGINQPQHF.

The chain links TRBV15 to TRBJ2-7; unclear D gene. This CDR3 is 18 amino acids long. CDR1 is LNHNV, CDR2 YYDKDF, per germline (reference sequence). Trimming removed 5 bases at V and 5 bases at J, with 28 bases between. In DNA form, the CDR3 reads TGTGCCACCAGCGGAAGACTTACCCAAGTACGAAGAGGCCACGAGCAGTACTTC. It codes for CATSGRLTQVRRGHEQYF.

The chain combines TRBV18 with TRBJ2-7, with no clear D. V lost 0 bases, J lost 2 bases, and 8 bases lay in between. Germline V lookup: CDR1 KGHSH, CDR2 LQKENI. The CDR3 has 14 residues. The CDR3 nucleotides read TGTGCCAGCTCACCACCTAGTCTTCCCTACGAGCAGTACTTC. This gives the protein CASSPPSLPYEQYF.

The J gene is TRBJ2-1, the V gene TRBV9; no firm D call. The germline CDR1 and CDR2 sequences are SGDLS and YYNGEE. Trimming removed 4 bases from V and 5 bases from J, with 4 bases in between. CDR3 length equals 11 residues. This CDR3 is CASSLDNEQFF. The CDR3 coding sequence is TGTGCCAGCAGCCTTGACAATGAGCAGTTCTTC.

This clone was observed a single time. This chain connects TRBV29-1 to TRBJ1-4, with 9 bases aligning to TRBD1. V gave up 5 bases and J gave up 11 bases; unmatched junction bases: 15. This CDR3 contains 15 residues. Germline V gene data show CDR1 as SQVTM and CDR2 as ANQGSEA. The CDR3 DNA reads TGCAGCGTTTTACCCGGGACAGGGCTAACTGGTAAACTGTTTTTT. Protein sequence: CSVLPGTGLTGKLFF.